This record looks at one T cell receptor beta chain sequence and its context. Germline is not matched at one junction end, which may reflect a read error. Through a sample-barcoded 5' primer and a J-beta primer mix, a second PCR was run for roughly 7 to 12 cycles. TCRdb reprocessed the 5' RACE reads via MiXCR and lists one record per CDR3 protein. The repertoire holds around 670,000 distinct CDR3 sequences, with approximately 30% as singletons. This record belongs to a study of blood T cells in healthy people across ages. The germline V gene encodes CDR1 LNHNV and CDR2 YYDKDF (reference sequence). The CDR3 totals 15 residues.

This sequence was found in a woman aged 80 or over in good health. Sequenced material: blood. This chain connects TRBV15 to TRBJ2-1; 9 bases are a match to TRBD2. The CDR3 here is CATSSGGGADNEQFF. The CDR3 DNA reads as TGTGCCACCAGCTCGGGCGGGGGGGCGGACAATGAACAGTTCTTC. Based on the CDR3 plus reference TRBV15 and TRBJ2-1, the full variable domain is DAMVIQNPRYQVTQFGKPVTLSCSQTLNHNVMYWYQQKSSQAPKLLFHYYDKDFNNEADTPDNFQSRRPNTSFCFLDIRSPGLGDTAMYLCATSSGGGADNEQFFGPGTRLTVL.